This T cell receptor (beta chain) is drawn from a study of STAT5B mutations in CD4+ large granular lymphocyte leukemia. The method was immunoSEQ multiplex PCR; TCRdb's version includes in-frame clones alone and lacks a portion of them. Altogether around 20,000 clones are present, about 80% being singletons, with the ten largest covering roughly 9%. A remark on this clone: No antigen is known for it.

Trimming shortened V by 5 bases and J by 2 bases, and 15 bases separated the two germline ends. Per the germline V gene, CDR1 is MDHEN and CDR2 is SYDVKM. The CDR3 is made up of 15 amino acids. Study-level results: Top patient clones used TRBV06 genes more often: 8/27 versus 2/35 in controls.

The clonotype comes from a human donor in good health. Sequenced input: CD4+ T cells from blood buffy coats. The genes are TRBV28 and TRBJ1-2; D is undetermined. The CDR3 DNA sequence: TGTGCCAGCAGTCAGCCAGGACTGAAAAACTATGGCTACACCTTC. Residues: CASSQPGLKNYGYTF.